The rows below give T cell receptor beta chains drawn from one sample of a study of PD-L1 blockade in urothelial cancer. The assay was immunoSEQ multiplex PCR, and TCRdb's table has in-frame clones only and misses some. The sample yields about 43,000 clones, approximately 89% seen once. Material: PBMCs, obtained around atezolizumab (anti-PD-L1) treatment. The receptors here all came from an elderly man with urothelial cancer. CDR3s include the opening cysteine and the closing phenylalanine or tryptophan. The D gene is left open where the match is weak. Clone size is stated in some rows and not others, as once, few, many or a class when expanded.

TRBJ2-1 . TRBV9 . TGTGCCAGCAGCGAGACCCAAGGGAGCGGCTCCTACAATGAGCAGTTCTTC CASSETQGSGSYNEQFF
TRBJ1-1 . TRBV28 . TGTGCCAGCAGTTTGCGAACTGAAGCTTTCTTT CASSLRTEAFF
TRBJ2-7 . TRBV5-1 TRBD2 TGCGCCAGCAGCCCCCCGACTAGCGGGAGTTCTCCGGACGAGCAGTACTTC CASSPPTSGSSPDEQYF
TRBJ2-5 . TRBV10-3 . TGTGCCATCAAGGACAGCGTACAAGAGACCCAGTACTTC CAIKDSVQETQYF
TRBJ2-7 . TRBV15 . TGTGCCACCAGCAGGGACACCTCCTACGAGCAGTACTTC CATSRDTSYEQYF
TRBJ1-1 few TRBV30 TRBD1 TGTGCCTGGAGTCGCGACAGGGATGTACGCCGAGCTTTCTTT CAWSRDRDVRRAFF
TRBJ2-7 . TRBV11-2 TRBD2 TGTGCCAGCAGCCCAGGACTAGCTCCGTCCTACGAGCAGTACTTC CASSPGLAPSYEQYF
TRBJ1-2 few TRBV2 TRBD1 TGTGCCAGCAGTGAGGACAGGGGGATCTATGGCTACACCTTC CASSEDRGIYGYTF
TRBJ1-2 . TRBV19 . TGTGCCAGCACCCCTACTCCATATAACTATGGCTACACCTTC CASTPTPYNYGYTF
TRBJ2-7 . TRBV5-4 . TGTGCCAGCAGCTACGGACAGCTCGAGCAGTACTTC CASSYGQLEQYF
TRBJ2-7 . TRBV5-1 . TGCGCCAGCAGCTTGGATGGCCAGGCCTCCTACGAGCAGTACTTC CASSLDGQASYEQYF
TRBJ2-3 . TRBV2 TRBD2 TGTGCCAGAGGGGGGAGCGGGGGAGGCACAGATACGCAGTATTTT CARGGSGGGTDTQYF
TRBJ1-5 . TRBV21-1 . TGTGCCAGCACCCGGGACAGAACCCCCTATAGCAATCAGCCCCAGCATTTT CASTRDRTPYSNQPQHF
TRBJ2-6 . TRBV7-2 TRBD1 TGTGCCAGCAGCATCACCGGGACAGCGGCCAACGTCCTGACTTTC CASSITGTAANVLTF
TRBJ2-3 . TRBV5-1 TRBD2 TGCGCCAGCAGCCCCGGGACTAGCGGGAGAGTGCGCGATACGCAGTATTTT CASSPGTSGRVRDTQYF
TRBJ2-3 once TRBV19 TRBD1 TGTGCCAGTAGTCTCGGGACAGGGATAGATACGCAGTATTTT CASSLGTGIDTQYF
TRBJ1-1 many TRBV19 . TGTGCCAGTATCTATCCTCGGGGTTTGAACACTGAAGCTTTCTTT CASIYPRGLNTEAFF
TRBJ1-1 . TRBV6-6 . TGTGCCAGCAGGGGGATGGACAAGTCGAACACTGAAGCTTTCTTT CASRGMDKSNTEAFF
TRBJ2-1 . TRBV6-5 TRBD2 TGTGCCAGCACCTGGGGGGGAAAGCAGTTCTTC CASTWGGKQFF
TRBJ2-7 . TRBV6-1 . TGTGCCAGCAGATCCAGGGTTAACTACGAGCAGTACTTC CASRSRVNYEQYF
TRBJ1-2 . TRBV5-1 . TGCGCCAGCAGACCAGAAAACTATGGCTACACCTTC CASRPENYGYTF
TRBJ1-3 . TRBV19 TRBD1 TGTGCCAGTAGAAGGACAGGGAACTCTGGAAACACCATATATTTT CASRRTGNSGNTIYF
TRBJ2-6 . TRBV19 . TGTGCCAGTAGCCCCCCTTCCTCTGGGGCCAACGTCCTGACTTTC CASSPPSSGANVLTF
TRBJ1-5 . TRBV19 . TGTGCCAGTAGTATAGTAGGGGATCATCAGCCCCAGCATTTT CASSIVGDHQPQHF
TRBJ1-4 . TRBV27 TRBD1 TGTGCCAGCAGTTGGACAGGAGGGGCTGAAAAACTGTTTTTT CASSWTGGAEKLFF
TRBJ1-2 . TRBV6-5 . TGTGCCAGCAGTCCAGACAGAAACTATGGCTACACCTTC CASSPDRNYGYTF
TRBJ2-7 . TRBV19 TRBD1 TGTGCCAGTAGTACCGGGACAGGATCCTACGAGCAGTACTTC CASSTGTGSYEQYF
TRBJ1-5 . TRBV6-1 . TGTGCCAGCAAACAACCGGGAGGCAATCAGCCCCAGCATTTT CASKQPGGNQPQHF
TRBJ2-7 . TRBV11-3 . TGTGCCAGCAGCCTAGGGGCGGGGTCCTACGAGCAGTACTTC CASSLGAGSYEQYF
TRBJ2-1 . TRBV6-1 . TGTGCCAGCACCTCGCACACCGACAATGAGCAGTTCTTC CASTSHTDNEQFF
TRBJ1-3 . TRBV18 TRBD1 TGTGCCAGCTCCCTCGGACAGGTGGACTCTGGAAACACCATATATTTT CASSLGQVDSGNTIYF
TRBJ2-3 . TRBV2 TRBD2 TGTGCCAGCAGTGGGTTAGCGGGAGCCGATACGCAGTATTTT CASSGLAGADTQYF
TRBJ1-2 . TRBV9 TRBD1 TGTGCCAGCAGCGAGGGGAGGGACAGGAGATTGTATGGCTACACCTTC CASSEGRDRRLYGYTF
TRBJ2-7 . TRBV27 . TGTGCCAGCAGTTTTAGACTAAGCCCCTACGAGCAGTACTTC CASSFRLSPYEQYF
TRBJ2-1 . TRBV5-1 . TGCGCCAGCAGCTGGGGTGCGAGCGGTTCCTACAATGAGCAGTTCTTC CASSWGASGSYNEQFF
TRBJ2-1 . TRBV11-2 TRBD2 TGTGCCAGCAGCTCGGGACTAGCGGGTCGCAATGAGCAGTTCTTC CASSSGLAGRNEQFF
TRBJ2-7 . TRBV27 TRBD1 TGTGCCAGCAGGTCCGGGACAGGGATGGCCTACGAGCAGTACTTC CASRSGTGMAYEQYF
TRBJ1-1 few TRBV29-1 TRBD1 TGCAGCGTCTCAGGGGGAGATCGGACTGAAGCTTTCTTT CSVSGGDRTEAFF
TRBJ1-6 once TRBV5-1 . TGCGCCAGCAGCCCCGAGGGTTCACCCCTCCACTTT CASSPEGSPLHF
TRBJ2-7 . TRBV13 . TGTGCCAGCAGCTTATTCCAGGCGCGCTACGAGCAGTACTTC CASSLFQARYEQYF
TRBJ1-5 . TRBV15 TRBD1 TGTGCCACCAGCAGAGGACAGCTCCTCCGGGACAGCCATCAGCCCCAGCATTTT CATSRGQLLRDSHQPQHF
TRBJ2-7 few TRBV5-1 . TGCGCCAGCAGCTCAGCGGGTCCCACCTACGAGCAGTACTTC CASSSAGPTYEQYF
TRBJ2-7 . TRBV6-1 TRBD1 TGTGCGACTCTTACAGGGGACACGTACGAGCAGTACTTC CATLTGDTYEQYF